This T cell receptor beta chain was profiled in a study of shared clonotypes between healthy human individuals (dated by TCRdb to between 2020 and 2021). Background on the whole study: The cohort included a few men and two women between 18 and 49 years of age. Libraries were prepared and TCR repertoires were sequenced by different laboratories using diverse techniques, in order to increase sequencing depth and limit assay-specific biases. Blood TCR repertoires of four to six healthy adults were deeply sequenced to estimate repertoire size and the extent of clonotype sharing between individuals. For each donor, three plates each were used for CD4 naive and CD4 memory, two plates were used for CD8 naive, and one plate was used for CD8 memory. Per donor, leukapheresis produced somewhere between about 0.94 and 9.5 billion PBMCs.

Broad study findings and their caveats: Pairwise subsampling indicated that sequencing depth was expected to affect the degree of clonotype sharing among donors. Sampling was restricted to blood, and TCR repertoires in tissue are likely to differ from TCR repertoires in blood. Rarefaction of sorted-subset datasets indicated incomplete sequencing despite the large sequencing depth. When a few donors were compared, the shared fraction of clonotypes was 5% to 6.5% for naive CD4, 3.5% to 4% for naive CD8, 2% to 2.5% for memory CD4, and 0.4% for memory CD8. Higher generation probabilities were observed for clonotypes shared by all four sorted-subset donors than for non-shared clonotypes. Naive subsets generally had larger estimated clonotype richness than memory subsets. The genetic and exposure-history diversity represented was limited by the small number of donors.

Healthy HIV-negative adults with no recently reported acute infections or vaccinations were included as donors. Only Caucasian adults living in Nashville, Tennessee, USA were represented among the donors. CD4+ T cells were enriched by magnetic negative selection, after which naive cells were positively selected on CD45RA and the negative fraction was taken as the memory subset. Blood was obtained by leukapheresis, after which PBMCs were separated by Ficoll-Histopaque density gradient centrifugation and cryopreserved in liquid nitrogen vapor phase. Purity and quantity of every magnetically sorted T cell population were checked by analytical flow cytometry. Genomic DNA was isolated from every sorted fraction and measured by UV absorbance on a Nanodrop 2000c. Using the deep immunoSEQ assay, TCR CDR3 regions were amplified from genomic DNA by multiplex PCR. Extracted genomic DNA from each cell subset was spread evenly across all wells of several immunoSEQ 96-well plates, with each plate serving as a replicate. For sorted subsets, 150 to 200 ng genomic DNA, equal to tens of thousands of T cell genomes, was loaded into each replicate PCR. The purified libraries were quantified using a Qubit 3.0 fluorometer, sized with a Bioanalyzer 2100, and then quantified again using the KAPA Library Quantification kit. Every immunoSEQ 96-well plate was sequenced on a dedicated single-read 150-cycle Illumina NextSeq 550 flow cell. Per the source publication's procedure: Because the immunoSEQ output included only junctional sequences and no quality scores, the filtering could not be the same as the filtering used for full-length reads. Sequences were annotated with PyIR, a Python wrapper for IgBLAST v1.9, and V/J genes and CDR3 were assigned using IMGT germline references. Reads were filtered out if the reads had weak V/J assignments (E-value above 1e-6), no CDR3, stop codons, out-of-frame junctions, or ambiguous translated residues. V3J clonotypes were defined as sequences sharing the same inferred V gene, J gene, and CDR3 amino acid sequence. Percentage overlap between repertoires was computed as shared unique clonotypes divided by the size of the smaller repertoire. RTK rarefaction, the Chao1 estimator, and Recon v2.1 estimates of unobserved clonotypes were used to assess repertoire richness. For all TCRbeta clonotypes obtained by the gDNA method from four donors, generation probabilities were computed with OLGA. Here the immuneACCESS table is served through TCRdb, limited to in-frame sequences with V and J called. Missing clones are a known gap in these copies; in checked studies unresolved V genes cover under half, and the rest lacks a known reason. The DNA was the basis for D and trimming; V, J and clone size are from that table. The sample contains a few million clones, around nine tenths of them found a single time. Roughly 0.13% of the sample comes from the top ten.

In the case of this clone: Its antigen is currently not known. Qualities for individual bases were not recorded, and no much larger clone is one base off.

Measured from the cysteine to the phenylalanine, the CDR3 is 18 residues long. Only CDR3 DNA is held: 54 bases, read in frame from base 1. Between the V and J ends, shortened by 3 bases and 0 bases respectively, the junction contains 18 bases. From a lookup of the germline V gene (reference sequence), CDR1 and CDR2 are GTSNPN and SVGIG. The chain was built from TRBV30 and TRBJ1-6, with the identity of the D gene unclear. The origin of this receptor is a man between 18 and 35 years old in good health. The sequencing input was naive CD4+ T cells sorted from blood. The cell subset or site tag for this specimen amounts to: CD45RA+ positively selected. Here is the DNA: TGTGCCTGGAGCGTAAACCGATACTCGAGCTCCTATAATTCACCCCTCCACTTT. Its coded protein is CAWSVNRYSSSYNSPLHF.